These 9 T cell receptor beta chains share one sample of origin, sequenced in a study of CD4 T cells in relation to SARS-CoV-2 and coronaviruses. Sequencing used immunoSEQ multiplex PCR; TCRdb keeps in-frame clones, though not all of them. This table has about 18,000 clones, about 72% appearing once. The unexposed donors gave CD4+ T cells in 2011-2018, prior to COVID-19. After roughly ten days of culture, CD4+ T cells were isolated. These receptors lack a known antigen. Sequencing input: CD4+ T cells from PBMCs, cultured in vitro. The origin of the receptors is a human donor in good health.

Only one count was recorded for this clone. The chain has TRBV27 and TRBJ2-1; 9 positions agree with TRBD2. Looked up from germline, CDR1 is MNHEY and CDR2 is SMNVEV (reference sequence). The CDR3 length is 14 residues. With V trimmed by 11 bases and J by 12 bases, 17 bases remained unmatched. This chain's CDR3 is CASKQALAGRGQFF. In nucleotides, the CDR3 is TGTGCCTCCAAGCAGGCCCTAGCGGGGAGGGGGCAGTTCTTC.

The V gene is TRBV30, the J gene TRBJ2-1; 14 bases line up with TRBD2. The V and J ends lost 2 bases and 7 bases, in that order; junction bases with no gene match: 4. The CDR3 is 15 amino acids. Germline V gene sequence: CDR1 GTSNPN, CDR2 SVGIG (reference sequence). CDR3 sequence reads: CAWSLGLAGANEQFF. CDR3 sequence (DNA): TGTGCCTGGAGTCTGGGACTAGCGGGAGCAAATGAGCAGTTCTTC.

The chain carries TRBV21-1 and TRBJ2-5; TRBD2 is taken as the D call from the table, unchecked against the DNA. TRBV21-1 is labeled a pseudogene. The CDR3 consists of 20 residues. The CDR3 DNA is TGTGCCAGCAGCAAAAATTCGGACAAGGGCTTGGAGGGAGTATCGGGGACCCAGTACTTC. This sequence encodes CASSKNSDKGLEGVSGTQYF.

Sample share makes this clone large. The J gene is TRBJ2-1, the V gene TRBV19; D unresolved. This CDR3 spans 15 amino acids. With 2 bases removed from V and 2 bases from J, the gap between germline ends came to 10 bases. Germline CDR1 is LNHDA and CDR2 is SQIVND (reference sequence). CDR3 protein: CASSILVSPYNEQFF. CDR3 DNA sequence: TGTGCCAGTAGTATACTAGTGAGCCCCTACAATGAGCAGTTCTTC.

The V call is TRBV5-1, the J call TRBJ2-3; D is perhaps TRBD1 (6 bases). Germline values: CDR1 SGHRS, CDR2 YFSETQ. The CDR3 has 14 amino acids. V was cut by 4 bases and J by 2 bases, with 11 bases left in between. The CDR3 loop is CASSPGHPTDTQYF. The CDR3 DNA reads TGCGCCAGCAGCCCGGGACACCCCACAGATACGCAGTATTTT.

The CDR3 coding sequence is TGTGCCTGGAGTGTGGCGGGACAGCCCCAGCATTTT. Translated: CAWSVAGQPQHF. The rearrangement uses TRBV30 and TRBJ1-5; D is unclear. This CDR3 has 12 residues. Germline V lookup: CDR1 GTSNPN, CDR2 SVGIG (reference sequence). Trimming pared 0 bases from V and 7 bases from J, leaving 7 bases between.

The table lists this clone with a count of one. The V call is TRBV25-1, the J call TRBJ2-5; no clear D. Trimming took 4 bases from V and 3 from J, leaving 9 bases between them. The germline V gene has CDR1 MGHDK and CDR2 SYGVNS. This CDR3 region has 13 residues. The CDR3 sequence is CASSGYSKETQYF. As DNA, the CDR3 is TGTGCCAGCAGTGGTTACAGCAAAGAGACCCAGTACTTC.

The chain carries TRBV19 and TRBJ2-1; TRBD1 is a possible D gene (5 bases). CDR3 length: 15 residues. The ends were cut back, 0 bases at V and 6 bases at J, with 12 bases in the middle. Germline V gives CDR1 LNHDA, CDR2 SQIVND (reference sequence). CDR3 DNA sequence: TGTGCCAGTAGTATAGATCCAGGGAAGGGCAATGAGCAGTTCTTC. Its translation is CASSIDPGKGNEQFF.

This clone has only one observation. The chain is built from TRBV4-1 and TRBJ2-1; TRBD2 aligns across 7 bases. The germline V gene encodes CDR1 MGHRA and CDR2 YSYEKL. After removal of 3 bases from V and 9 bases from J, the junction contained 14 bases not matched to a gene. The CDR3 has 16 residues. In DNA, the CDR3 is TGCGCCAGCAGCCAGCCGCCCACGGGGGGTGGAGGTGAGCAGTTCTTC. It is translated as CASSQPPTGGGGEQFF.